This is a list of T cell receptor beta chains from one sample in a study of identical twins. TCRdb re-analysed the 5' RACE reads in MiXCR, keeping a single row per CDR3 protein. The data show more than 250,000 distinct CDR3 sequences, about 8% seen once. The same sample was also studied in work on yellow fever vaccine responses in identical twins.

The material sequenced was memory (CD45RO+) T cells sorted from blood. The receptors come from a woman younger than 35 in good health. Each CDR3 is given with its conserved first and last residue.

J gene | V gene | CDR3 protein
TRBJ2-3 | TRBV24-1 | CATSDLSGTSWDTQYF
TRBJ1-1 | TRBV21-1 | CASSKMWRENTEAFF
TRBJ2-5 | TRBV5-1 | CASSLDVRETQYF
TRBJ2-2 | TRBV20-1 | CSATGTSSANTGELFF
TRBJ1-5 | TRBV28 | CASSLHRDYSNQPQHF
TRBJ1-1 | TRBV7-2 | CASSLIWGAVNTEAFF
TRBJ2-1 | TRBV20-1 | CSATLAGPPGGSYNEQFF
TRBJ1-2 | TRBV28 | CASNRRDYGYTF
TRBJ2-7 | TRBV11-2 | CASSSGPNYEQYF
TRBJ2-5 | TRBV2 | CASRGQVETQYF
TRBJ2-5 | TRBV9 | CASSAGTYEETQYF
TRBJ1-2 | TRBV10-3 | CAISESRGISGYTF
TRBJ1-2 | TRBV7-6 | CASSLGGTGGFGYTF
TRBJ2-2 | TRBV19 | CASNPGQGITGELFF
TRBJ2-7 | TRBV6-4 | CASSPWTSGSPYEQYF
TRBJ2-3 | TRBV6-2/TRBV6-3 | CASSYESGRGADTQYF
TRBJ2-1 | TRBV10-3 | CAIRQGSVNEQFF
TRBJ2-2 | TRBV29-1 | CSVRTGTPNTGELFF
TRBJ2-2 | TRBV6-1 | CASSGTGTARTGELFF
TRBJ1-1 | TRBV13 | CASSLTGKGTEAFF
TRBJ2-3 | TRBV10-3 | CAISGIGLAGGPSTDTQYF
TRBJ2-7 | TRBV5-4 | CASSLPSGSDEQYF
TRBJ2-2 | TRBV12-3/TRBV12-4 | CASLGDRGHTGELFF
TRBJ1-2 | TRBV6-1 | CASSPGQGASHYGYTF
TRBJ2-2 | TRBV6-1 | CASPRYTGELFF
TRBJ2-3 | TRBV20-1 | CSAYGPSTDTQYF
TRBJ2-2 | TRBV20-1 | CSADTSERTGELFF
TRBJ2-1 | TRBV6-2/TRBV6-3 | CASSLAGVMDEQFF
TRBJ1-5 | TRBV2 | CASSEDRSKRYQPQHF
TRBJ1-1 | TRBV6-1 | CAIRQGVSTEAFF
TRBJ1-4 | TRBV5-1 | CASSFGAGEKLFF
TRBJ2-1 | TRBV7-3 | CASSGYGRDNEQFF
TRBJ1-1 | TRBV6-2/TRBV6-3 | CASRAGHMNTEAFF
TRBJ1-1 | TRBV12-3/TRBV12-4 | CASSFRQGNTEAFF
TRBJ1-5 | TRBV20-1 | CSAGDRNSNQPQHF
TRBJ2-3 | TRBV24-1 | CATSGSGESTDTQYF
TRBJ2-5 | TRBV18 | CASSPQSGAQETQYF
TRBJ2-1 | TRBV28 | CASSPLLADRGAYNEQFF
TRBJ1-4 | TRBV19 | CASSIGVRGEKLFF
TRBJ1-5 | TRBV7-9 | CASSLDGGSNQPQHF
TRBJ2-3 | TRBV20-1 | CSATLGIDTQYF
TRBJ2-3 | TRBV12-3/TRBV12-4 | CASSRPSGHARTDTQYF
TRBJ1-1 | TRBV5-1 | CASSLTGRLGTEAFF
TRBJ1-6 | TRBV18 | CASSPPRVPPLHF
TRBJ1-5 | TRBV20-1 | CSARQMKTGGSFSQPQHF
TRBJ1-6 | TRBV14 | CASSQNHPGSPLHF
TRBJ1-5 | TRBV5-6 | CASSSLEGQPQHF
TRBJ2-1 | TRBV27 | CASSLFPSGRPNNEQFF
TRBJ2-6 | TRBV2 | CASQSFSGANVLTF
TRBJ2-5 | TRBV28 | CASSKTGRLEETQYF
TRBJ2-3 | TRBV5-4 | CASSLRSGVSTDTQYF
TRBJ1-6 | TRBV11-2 | CASSLRGQDNSPLHF
TRBJ2-1 | TRBV7-7 | CASSPSRDRVGNEQFF